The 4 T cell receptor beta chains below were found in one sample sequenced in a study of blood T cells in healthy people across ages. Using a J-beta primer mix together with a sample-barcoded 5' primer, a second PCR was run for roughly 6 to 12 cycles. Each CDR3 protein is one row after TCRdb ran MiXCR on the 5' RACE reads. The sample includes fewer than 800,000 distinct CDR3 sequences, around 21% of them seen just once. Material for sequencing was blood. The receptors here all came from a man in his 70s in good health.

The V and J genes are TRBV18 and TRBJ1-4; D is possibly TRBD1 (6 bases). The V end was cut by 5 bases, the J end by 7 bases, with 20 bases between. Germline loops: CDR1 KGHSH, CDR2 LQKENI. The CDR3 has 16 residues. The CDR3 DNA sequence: TGTGCCAGCTCATACACCTTACTCCAGGGGCTTGAAAAACTGTTTTTT. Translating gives CASSYTLLQGLEKLFF.

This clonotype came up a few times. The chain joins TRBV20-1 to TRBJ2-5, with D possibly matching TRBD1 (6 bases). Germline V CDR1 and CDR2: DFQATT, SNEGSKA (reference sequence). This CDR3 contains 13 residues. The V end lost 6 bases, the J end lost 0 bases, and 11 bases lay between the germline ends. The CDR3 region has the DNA TGCAGTGCGAACCGGGACAACCAAGAGACCCAGTACTTC. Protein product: CSANRDNQETQYF.

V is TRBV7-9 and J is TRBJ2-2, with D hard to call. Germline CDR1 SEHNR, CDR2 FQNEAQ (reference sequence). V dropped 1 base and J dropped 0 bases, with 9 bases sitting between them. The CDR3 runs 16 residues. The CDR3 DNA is TGTGCCAGCAGCTTAGGGCCGCAGGCGAACACCGGGGAGCTGTTTTTT. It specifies CASSLGPQANTGELFF.

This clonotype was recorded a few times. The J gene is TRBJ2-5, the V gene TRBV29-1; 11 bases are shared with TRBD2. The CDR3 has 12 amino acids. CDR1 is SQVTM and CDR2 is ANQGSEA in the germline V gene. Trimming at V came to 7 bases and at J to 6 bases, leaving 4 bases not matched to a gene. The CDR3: CSATSGSQTQYF. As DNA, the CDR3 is TGCAGCGCAACTAGCGGGAGTCAGACCCAGTACTTC.